These 6 T cell receptor beta chains originate from one sample sequenced in a study of cytomegalovirus exposure and HLA in healthy donors. Both 60 Vbeta primers and 13 Jbeta primers went into the PCR. TCRdb's table, derived via immunoSEQ multiplex PCR, lists solely in-frame clones and lacks some. The data show some 140,000 clones, approximately 71% seen once. The sample was PBMCs. Receptor source: a woman between 55 and 75 years old in good health and CMV-seronegative.

This clone was detected once. The rearrangement uses TRBV5-6 and TRBJ1-6; D is unclear. CDR3 length: 15 amino acids. Germline CDR1 SGHDT, CDR2 YYEEEE. V was pared by 7 bases and J by 7 bases, with 18 bases between. The CDR3: CASRLSRLGNSPLHF. The CDR3 DNA reads TGTGCCAGCCGGCTTTCGCGCCTCGGGAATTCACCCCTCCACTTT.

The genes are TRBV7-6 and TRBJ2-5; 7 positions agree with TRBD1. The assigned J gene may be wrong: the sequence end matches TRBJ2-7 better. This CDR3 is built from 16 residues. Germline V gives CDR1 SGHVS, CDR2 FNYEAQ. The CDR3 protein is CASSLRSGTASYEQYF. The DNA for the CDR3 is TGTGCCAGCAGCCTCAGATCCGGGACAGCGTCCTACGAGCAGTACTTC.

DNA of the CDR3: TGTGCCAGCAGCTTCAGGGACAGGGGGGTTATGAACACTGAAGCTTTCTTT. This gives the protein CASSFRDRGVMNTEAFF. The V and J genes are TRBV5-6 and TRBJ1-1, with 11 bases that match TRBD1. Germline V gene data show CDR1 as SGHDT and CDR2 as YYEEEE. The CDR3 sequence is 17 residues long. The V and J ends lost 2 bases and 0 bases, in that order; junction bases with no gene match: 6. Combining the CDR3 with reference TRBV5-6 and TRBJ1-1 gives the whole variable domain DAGVTQSPTHLIKTRGQQVTLRCSPKSGHDTVSWYQQALGQGPQFIFQYYEEEERQRGNFPDRFSGHQFPNYSSELNVNALLLGDSALYLCASSFRDRGVMNTEAFFGQGTRLTVV.

This clone came up once. The J gene is TRBJ2-7, the V gene TRBV29-1; D is ambiguous. V lost 6 bases to trimming and J lost 3 bases, with 12 bases between them. Germline CDR1 and CDR2: SQVTM and ANQGSEA. The CDR3 contains 12 residues. The CDR3 sequence is CSVADKSYEQYF. Written as DNA, the CDR3 is TGCAGCGTGGCTGACAAGAGCTACGAGCAGTACTTC.

This clone was recorded a few times. One end of the junction does not line up with germline, which may come from a read error. V and J are TRBV25-1 and TRBJ2-2; tentative D call: TRBD1 (5 bases). The CDR3 covers 16 residues. Germline values: CDR1 MGHDK, CDR2 SYGVNS. The CDR3, as DNA: TGTGCCAGCAGCGAATCCGGACACCCGAACACCGGGGAGCTGTTTTTT. It specifies CASSESGHPNTGELFF.

In the case of this clone: Because it lacks the conserved phenylalanine or tryptophan at the end, this CDR3 is likely a read error. This chain connects TRBV10-3 to TRBJ2-7, with TRBD2 identical over 11 bases. In germline, CDR1 is ENHRY, CDR2 SYGVKD. The CDR3 is 15 residues long. The junction had 5 bases not matched to a gene; V was cut back by 4 bases and J by 3 bases. The CDR3 DNA is TGTGCCATCAGTGTAGGGACTAGCGGAAACTACGAGCAGTACCTC. This sequence encodes CAISVGTSGNYEQYL.